This TCR beta chain was sequenced in a study of control samples from healthy donors and cancer patients. CDR3 length equals 15 residues. The V gene's germline CDR1 is MGHRA and CDR2 YSYEKL. Trimming shortened V by 0 bases and J by 4 bases, and 12 bases separated the two germline ends. Data came from immunoSEQ multiplex PCR; TCRdb stores just in-frame clones and leaves some out. The table shows about 96,000 clones, with approximately 95% occurring only once. The source material was blood. The sequence came from a man between 18 and 29 years old in good health. This chain joins TRBV4-1 and TRBJ1-1, with D possibly being TRBD1 (5 bases). The CDR3 loop reads CASSQDRAGGTEAFF. For the CDR3, the DNA is TGCGCCAGCAGCCAAGATCGGGCCGGGGGCACTGAAGCTTTCTTT.